One TCR beta chain is described in this entry. Its specificity is not known. Clones were read by immunoSEQ multiplex PCR, and TCRdb kept only the in-frame ones, dropping some. The sample holds approximately 150,000 clones, less than 80% seen once. CDR1 and CDR2 (germline): MDHEN, SYDVKM. V dropped 2 bases and J dropped 2 bases, with 6 bases sitting between them. The CDR3 spans 13 residues. The data belong to a study of PD-1 blockade in classical Hodgkin lymphoma. Study-wide points: Compared with baseline, CD4+ but not CD8+ TCR diversity had risen significantly by C4D1.

Every one of the patients relapsed after autologous stem cell transplantation (brentuximab vedotin exposure was variable). This receptor was obtained from a human donor with classical Hodgkin lymphoma. V and J are TRBV28 and TRBJ1-2; the D is unclear. Material: peripheral blood mononuclear cells (PBMCs), obtained before the second cycle of nivolumab. The CDR3 protein is CASSLAQNYGYTF. The CDR3 DNA reads TGTGCCAGCAGTTTAGCACAGAACTATGGCTACACCTTC.